The present TCR beta chain was sequenced within a study of blood T cell repertoires in COVID-19 (dated by TCRdb to 2018 to 2020). General notes on the study: Samples from collaborators originated in the United States, Italy and Spain and spanned both the acute and convalescent phases of COVID-19. The material from the prospective study consisted of cDNA or gDNA derived from T cells, B-cell-depleted T cells, or PBMCs. Subjects who had been exposed to COVID-19, were actively infected with it, or had recovered from it provided the deeply sampled blood TCRbeta repertoires that made up the dataset. The repertoires were made available in a free public database intended to serve as a resource for research on the immune response to SARS-CoV-2. Samples came from the ongoing ImmuneRACE study (first 160 participants) plus 1,254 subjects from 6 global collaborators. A de-identified subject ID, COVID-19 status, age in years and sex were almost always included in the sample metadata. HLA class I and class II types, where available, came from metadata supplied by the sample provider rather than from assay-based typing. Here is what the overall study found, with its caveats: The amount of clinical and demographic metadata varied by source and participant and was provided uncurated.

TCRbeta CDR3 regions were amplified from genomic DNA by means of the immunoSEQ Assay, a bias-controlled multiplex PCR. As for the authors' bioinformatics: Nucleated cell counts per sample were estimated from amplification of reference gene primers within the assay. To quantify the absolute abundance of each unique TCRbeta CDR3 rearrangement, sequence reads were collapsed and filtered. For each sample, productive Simpson clonality was calculated as the square root of Simpson's diversity index over productive rearrangements. TCRdb obtained this table from immuneACCESS and retained in-frame rearrangements with V and J assigned. These tables miss some clones; where compared with another copy, unresolved V genes account for less than half of the shortfall, and the remainder is unexplained. V and J calls and clone size are those listed in that table; D and trimming were worked out from the DNA. This sample lists about 210,000 clones; 70% to 85% were detected once. The ten largest clones add up to about 2.3% of the sample.

This clone showed up just once. Its antigen has not been determined. No quality values exist for individual bases; no much larger clone is one base distant. Another Seattle source contributed samples from volunteer blood donors who had recovered from COVID-19. The collaborating institutions used their own protocols to collect whole blood in K2EDTA tubes. For TCRbeta analysis, collaborator samples were shipped as frozen whole blood, as isolated PBMCs, or as DNA extracted from either sample type. The receptor's source is a middle-aged man who had recovered from COVID-19. What was sequenced was peripheral blood.

At the DNA level, the sequence is TGTGCCACCAGTAGTGGGACAGAGAGCAATCAGCCCCAGCATTTT. Its product reads: CATSSGTESNQPQHF. Recombination connected TRBV24-1 to TRBJ1-5, and 7 junction bases match TRBD1. The CDR3 spans 15 residues, from the cysteine through the phenylalanine. This entry keeps only the CDR3 DNA: 45 bases, framed from base 1. Relative to germline, V is missing 6 bases and J is missing 1 base, with 5 bases of the junction outside any gene match. CDR1 and CDR2 were assigned from the germline V gene as KGHDR and SFDVKD.